These 5 T cell receptor beta chains share one sample of origin, sequenced in a study of CD8 T cells in Susac syndrome. cDNA came from roughly 0.5 to 1 ug RNA primed by random hexamers. TCRdb reprocessed the immunoSEQ multiplex PCR reads via MiXCR and lists one record per CDR3 protein. The sample lists 150,000 to 200,000 distinct CDR3 sequences, around 94% seen once, with 0.12% in the top ten. Sequenced input: CD4+ T cells from PBMCs. The source is a human donor with Susac syndrome.

The rearrangement links TRBV7-2 to TRBJ1-2; 8 bases are shared with TRBD1. Per the germline V gene, CDR1 is SGHTA and CDR2 is FQGNSA. Trimming cost V 5 bases and J 4 bases; bases outside gene matches: 6. This CDR3 is built from 14 residues. The CDR3 nucleotides are TGTGCCAGCAGCGTTGGACAGGGCTTCTATGGCTACACCTTC. Encoded protein: CASSVGQGFYGYTF. Filled out from reference TRBV7-2 and TRBJ1-2, the complete variable domain reads GAGVSQSPSNKVTEKGKDVELRCDPISGHTALYWYRQSLGQGLEFLIYFQGNSAPDKSGLPSDRFSAERTGGSVSTLTIQRTQQEDSAVYLCASSVGQGFYGYTFGSGTRLTVV.

This clonotype appeared once. The chain employs TRBV11-2 and TRBJ2-3, with 9 bases identical to TRBD2. V was pared by 3 bases and J by 5 bases, with 6 bases of the junction left unmatched. Germline CDR1 reads SGHAT; CDR2 reads FQNNGV. The CDR3 spans 15 residues. The CDR3 reads CASSLGGGGGDTQYF. Here the CDR3 DNA reads TGTGCCAGCAGCTTGGGCGGGGGGGGCGGAGATACGCAGTATTTT.

The rearrangement links TRBV6-5 to TRBJ1-5, with a weak D call TRBD1 (5 bases). CDR3 length: 13 amino acids. V lost 5 bases and J 0 bases, leaving 5 bases between the germline ends. The germline gives CDR1 MNHEY, CDR2 SVGAGI. The chain's CDR3 is CASSDSSNQPQHF. The CDR3 DNA reads TGTGCCAGCAGTGACAGTAGCAATCAGCCCCAGCATTTT.

The chain combines TRBV4-2 with TRBJ2-7; D not resolved. CDR3 length equals 14 residues. Germline V gene lookup returns CDR1 LGHNA and CDR2 YNFKEQ. The V end lost 0 bases, the J end lost 5 bases, and 11 bases lay between the germline ends. CDR3 in DNA: TGTGCCAGCAGCCAAGATCGAATAGACGACGAGCAGTACTTC. It encodes CASSQDRIDDEQYF.

V and J are TRBV20-1 and TRBJ2-1, with 8 positions matching TRBD2. V was clipped by 0 bases and J by 12 bases; unmatched bases: 10. The CDR3 covers 14 residues. Germline V gene data show CDR1 as DFQATT and CDR2 as SNEGSKA (reference sequence). CDR3 loop: CSARESGGAPGQFF. The CDR3 region has the DNA TGCAGTGCTAGAGAGAGCGGGGGCGCCCCGGGGCAGTTCTTC.